The 10 T cell receptor beta chains reported below all come from one sample, sequenced in a study of blood T cell repertoires in COVID-19. The protocol was immunoSEQ multiplex PCR, while the TCRdb copy is restricted to in-frame clones and leaves out a portion. Of about 87,000 clones detected, roughly 84% appear once; the ten largest clones hold approximately 3%. Sequencing used peripheral blood. These receptors originate from a woman of 80 years or more with COVID-19, enrolled during active disease.

The chain recombines TRBV19 with TRBJ2-7; 7 bases line up with TRBD1. Germline lookup yields CDR1 LNHDA and CDR2 SQIVND (reference sequence). After removal of 6 bases from V and 2 bases from J, the junction contained 7 bases not matched to a gene. This CDR3 comprises 14 residues. CDR3 residues: CASSVPDRTYEQYF. DNA for the CDR3: TGTGCCAGTAGCGTCCCGGACAGGACCTACGAGCAGTACTTC.

The genes are TRBV12-3 or TRBV12-4 and TRBJ2-4; D is perhaps TRBD2 (5 bases). V lost 5 bases and J lost 7, with 9 bases in between. The CDR3 runs to 12 residues. This CDR3 reads CASSLLENIQYF. CDR3 bases: TGTGCCAGCAGTCTACTAGAGAACATTCAGTACTTC.

The CDR3 DNA is TGTGCCAGCAGCCTACAGGGGTTTGATGAAAAACTGTTTTTT. Its protein is CASSLQGFDEKLFF. The chain combines TRBV3-1 (or the pseudogene TRBV3-2) with TRBJ1-4; 7 nucleotides line up with TRBD1. Germline assignment: CDR1 LGHDT and CDR2 YNNKEL (reference sequence). The CDR3 covers 14 residues. The J segment lost 6 bases and the V segment lost 4 bases, leaving 5 bases of the junction unmatched.

CDR3 amino acids: CASCPGALTDTQYF. The CDR3 region has the DNA TGCGCCAGCTGTCCTGGAGCCCTCACAGATACGCAGTATTTT. The chain carries TRBV5-1 and TRBJ2-3; D gene uncertain. V was cut by 7 bases and J by 2 bases, with 14 bases left in between. The CDR3 extends over 14 amino acids. CDR1 and CDR2 from the germline V gene are SGHRS and YFSETQ. Using reference TRBV5-1 and TRBJ2-3 for the parts outside the CDR3, the full variable domain is KAGVTQTPRYLIKTRGQQVTLSCSPISGHRSVSWYQQTPGQGLQFLFEYFSETQRNKGNFPGRFSGRQFSNSRSEMNVSTLELGDSALYLCASCPGALTDTQYFGPGTRLTVL.

The chain recombines TRBV6-2 or TRBV6-3 with TRBJ2-3, with 13 bases identical to TRBD2. V dropped 1 base and J dropped 2; count of bases not matched to a gene: 6. The CDR3 has 18 residues. Per germline, CDR1 MNHEY and CDR2 SVGEGT. The CDR3 nucleotides are TGTGCCAGCAGTTACTTAACGACTAGCGGGGGGCCCACAGATACGCAGTATTTT. Its translation: CASSYLTTSGGPTDTQYF.

This chain's CDR3 is CASSPGGALDTQYF. CDR3 DNA sequence: TGTGCCAGCAGCCCTGGGGGGGCGTTAGATACGCAGTATTTT. This chain connects TRBV3-1 (or the pseudogene TRBV3-2) to TRBJ2-3, with D possibly TRBD2 on 7 matching bases. This CDR3 has 14 residues. V gave up 4 bases and J gave up 5 bases, with 13 bases separating them. CDR1 and CDR2 from the germline V gene are LGHDT and YNNKEL (reference sequence).

J is TRBJ2-3 and V is TRBV18; 9 nucleotides line up with TRBD1. The V and J ends lost 4 bases and 2 bases, in that order; junction bases with no gene match: 1. Germline values: CDR1 KGHSH, CDR2 LQKENI. The CDR3 has 14 residues. The CDR3: CASSRDRDTDTQYF. The CDR3 DNA reads TGTGCCAGCTCACGGGACAGGGACACAGATACGCAGTATTTT. Variable domain in full (rest from reference TRBV18 and TRBJ2-3): NAGVMQNPRHLVRRRGQEARLRCSPMKGHSHVYWYRQLPEEGLKFMVYLQKENIIDESGMPKERFSAEFPKEGPSILRIQQVVRGDSAAYFCASSRDRDTDTQYFGPGTRLTVL.

This sequence joins TRBV5-1 and TRBJ1-3; D is undetermined. Germline V gene data show CDR1 as SGHRS and CDR2 as YFSETQ. The CDR3 runs 14 residues. V lost 4 bases to trimming and J lost 0 bases, with 8 bases between them. CDR3 sequence: CASSRTDSGNTIYF. As DNA, the CDR3 is TGCGCCAGCAGCCGGACTGACTCTGGAAACACCATATATTTT.

V usage is TRBV18 and J usage is TRBJ2-7; D call uncertain. The germline CDR1 and CDR2 sequences are KGHSH and LQKENI. V was clipped by 1 base and J by 4 bases, with 5 bases between them. The CDR3 spans 12 residues. Here the CDR3 reads CASSPHQYEQYF. CDR3 in DNA: TGTGCCAGCTCACCACATCAGTACGAGCAGTACTTC.

This sequence joins TRBV12-3 or TRBV12-4 and TRBJ2-7; TRBD2 is a possible D gene (5 bases). Trimming took 5 bases from V and 3 from J, leaving 5 bases between them. The CDR3 consists of 11 residues. The CDR3 sequence is CASSDYYEQYF. CDR3 nucleotides: TGTGCCAGCAGTGACTACTACGAGCAGTACTTC.